The rows below give T cell receptor beta chains drawn from one sample of a study of shared clonotypes between healthy human individuals. The protocol was immunoSEQ multiplex PCR, while the TCRdb copy is restricted to in-frame clones and leaves out a portion. The sample has around 2,100,000 clones; about 95% are singletons. The sequenced sample was naive CD8+ T cells sorted from blood. These receptors originate from a young man in good health. The CDR3 runs from the conserved cysteine through the conserved F or W. Fields, in order: J gene, clone size, D gene, V gene, CDR3 DNA, CDR3 protein. D genes are given only for firm matches. Not every row has a clone size; where given, it reads once, few, many or a size class.

TRBJ2-1 | once | - | TRBV10-3 | TGTGCCATCGGTCCCGAACTCCCTAGCTCCTACAATGAGCAGTTCTTC | CAIGPELPSSYNEQFF
TRBJ1-3 | - | - | TRBV25-1 | TGTGCCAGCAGTGAATCGGACTCTGGAAACACCATATATTTT | CASSESDSGNTIYF
TRBJ2-7 | - | - | TRBV5-6 | TGTGCCAGCAGCTTGGGGGTTGTGTCCTACGAGCAGTACTTC | CASSLGVVSYEQYF
TRBJ2-7 | - | TRBD1 | TRBV5-4 | TGTGCCAGCAGCTTGGAGCTGGACAGGCACTCCTACGAGCAGTACTTC | CASSLELDRHSYEQYF
TRBJ2-2 | few | TRBD1 | TRBV9 | TGTGCCAGCAGCCCAGAGACAGGGGGCACCGGGGAGCTGTTTTTT | CASSPETGGTGELFF
TRBJ2-1 | - | - | TRBV5-1 | TGCGCCAGCAGCTTGGTTCATTCCCTCTACAATGAGCAGTTCTTC | CASSLVHSLYNEQFF
TRBJ2-7 | - | - | TRBV7-9 | TGTGCCAGCAGCCGAGGAATCGGCTACGAGCAGTACTTC | CASSRGIGYEQYF
TRBJ2-5 | - | - | TRBV6-5 | TGTGCCAGCAGCAACACGGGGGCCCAGTACTTC | CASSNTGAQYF
TRBJ2-7 | - | - | TRBV7-9 | TGTGCCAGCACTCGGGAAAACTCCTACGAGCAGTACTTC | CASTRENSYEQYF
TRBJ2-7 | - | - | TRBV7-9 | TGTGCCAGCAGCCCCACAGGACCCTACGAGCAGTACTTC | CASSPTGPYEQYF
TRBJ2-7 | - | - | TRBV7-2 | TGTGCCAGCAGCTTTTCGGCCCTCTACGAGCAGTACTTC | CASSFSALYEQYF
TRBJ1-4 | once | - | TRBV7-9 | TGTGCCAGCAGCCCCAGTGATGAAAAACTGTTTTTT | CASSPSDEKLFF
TRBJ2-5 | - | - | TRBV25-1 | TGTGCCAGCAGCGACGGGGAAGGCAGCCAAGAGACCCAGTACTTC | CASSDGEGSQETQYF
TRBJ2-2 | - | - | TRBV6-5 | TGTGCCAGTTGGGCTACGAACACCGGGGAGCTGTTTTTT | CASWATNTGELFF
TRBJ1-2 | - | - | TRBV27 | TGTGCCAGCAGTTTATACCCCCCGCAAGGGGGCTATGGCTACACCTTC | CASSLYPPQGGYGYTF
TRBJ2-7 | - | - | TRBV13 | TGTGCCAGCAGCTTAGTAGGTAACGAGCAGTACTTC | CASSLVGNEQYF
TRBJ2-7 | once | - | TRBV6-6 | TGTGCCAGCAGGGATGATTTGGGCGAGCAGTACTTC | CASRDDLGEQYF
TRBJ1-5 | - | - | TRBV6-1 | TGTGCCAGCAGTGAATTGGTCAAGTTGGATCAGCCCCAGCATTTT | CASSELVKLDQPQHF
TRBJ2-1 | - | - | TRBV28 | TGTGCCAGCAGTGCGTTGAACGGGGGCAATGAGCAGTTCTTC | CASSALNGGNEQFF
TRBJ1-6 | - | TRBD1 | TRBV7-9 | TGTGCCAGCAGCATTACAGGGGGGAATTCACCCCTCCACTTT | CASSITGGNSPLHF
TRBJ2-3 | - | - | TRBV6-4 | TGTGCCAGCAGTGACTATTCCACAGATACGCAGTATTTT | CASSDYSTDTQYF
TRBJ2-5 | - | TRBD2 | TRBV28 | TGTGCCAGCAGTGGGACTAGCGGGAACCAAGAGACCCAGTACTTC | CASSGTSGNQETQYF
TRBJ1-4 | - | - | TRBV5-6 | TGTGCCAGCTCCTTCGGGGGGGGCCTCCCCAATGAAAAACTGTTTTTT | CASSFGGGLPNEKLFF
TRBJ2-5 | - | TRBD1 | TRBV6-1 | TGTGCCAGCAGTGTGGACAGGGGTCCCTTTGAGACCCAGTACTTC | CASSVDRGPFETQYF
TRBJ2-2 | - | TRBD2 | TRBV29-1 | TGCAGCGTTGAAGGGCTAGCGGGAAACACCGGGGAGCTGTTTTTT | CSVEGLAGNTGELFF
TRBJ2-1 | - | - | TRBV29-1 | TGCAGCGATATAGGCCCGCGCATGGGGGACAATGAGCAGTTCTTC | CSDIGPRMGDNEQFF
TRBJ2-7 | - | - | TRBV7-6 | TGTGCCAGCAGCCAAAAGGATAGGGTGTTTGACTACGAGCAGTACTTC | CASSQKDRVFDYEQYF
TRBJ2-7 | - | - | TRBV6-5 | TGTGCCAGCAGTTACTCGAAGCCCAGAAGCTCCTACGAGCAGTACTTC | CASSYSKPRSSYEQYF
TRBJ1-2 | - | - | TRBV4-1 | TGCGCCAGCAGCCAAGAGGTTCCAGGGCGCGATGGCTACACCTTC | CASSQEVPGRDGYTF
TRBJ2-2 | - | TRBD1 | TRBV11-2 | TGTGCCAGCAGCCAAGGGACAGGTTCGAGGGGAGGCACCGGGGAGCTGTTTTTT | CASSQGTGSRGGTGELFF
TRBJ2-5 | - | - | TRBV19 | TGTGCCAGTAAGGAGGGGACCCAAGAGACCCAGTACTTC | CASKEGTQETQYF
TRBJ2-1 | - | TRBD1 | TRBV13 | TGTGCCAGCAGTAGAGCTACAGGGGAATTCTACAATGAGCAGTTCTTC | CASSRATGEFYNEQFF
TRBJ2-7 | - | TRBD1 | TRBV30 | TGTGCCTGGAGTGTGGGACAGATCTACGAGCAGTACTTC | CAWSVGQIYEQYF
TRBJ1-2 | few | - | TRBV2 | TGTGCCAGCACTGATCAGGGGTATGGCTACACCTTC | CASTDQGYGYTF
TRBJ1-3 | - | TRBD1 | TRBV6-5 | TGTGCCAGCGGACCGACAGGGGCCTCTGGAAACACCATATATTTT | CASGPTGASGNTIYF